Presented here are 23 T cell receptor beta chains from one specimen sequenced in a study of OX40 agonist ivuxolimab in advanced cancers. Generated by immunoSEQ multiplex PCR, the TCRdb table keeps only in-frame clones and is missing some. The sample has more than 50,000 clones, roughly 86% seen once. The sequenced sample was CD4+ or CD8+ T cells sorted from blood, obtained in a trial of the OX40 agonist ivuxolimab. These receptors originate from an adult with an advanced solid tumor such as melanoma, head and neck, liver or kidney cancer.

The chain has TRBV7-2 and TRBJ2-7, with TRBD1 matching over 8 bases. CDR1 SGHTA and CDR2 FQGNSA come from the germline V gene. The V and J ends lost 6 bases and 0 bases, in that order; junction bases with no gene match: 7. The CDR3 contains 15 residues. CDR3 sequence reads: CASRLRQGISYEQYF. The CDR3 region has the DNA TGTGCCAGCAGGCTTAGACAGGGGATCTCCTACGAGCAGTACTTC.

The chain employs TRBV19 and TRBJ1-1, with 9 bases identical to TRBD1. Germline assignment: CDR1 LNHDA and CDR2 SQIVND (reference sequence). The CDR3 consists of 16 residues. The trim removed 3 bases at V and 4 bases at J, leaving 9 bases unmatched. The CDR3 sequence: CASSINTGGESTEAFF. The DNA of the CDR3 is TGTGCCAGTAGTATCAACACAGGGGGCGAGAGCACTGAAGCTTTCTTT.

The rearrangement uses TRBV5-5 and TRBJ2-3; D gene unclear. The CDR3 is made up of 14 amino acids. V lost 9 bases, J lost 0 bases, and 14 bases lay in between. CDR1 and CDR2 from the germline V gene are SGHKS and YYEKEE (reference sequence). The DNA for the CDR3 is TGTGCCACCGCGGACGCCTACAGCACAGATACGCAGTATTTT. It yields the protein CATADAYSTDTQYF. Drawing the rest from reference TRBV5-5 and TRBJ2-3, the complete variable domain is DAGVTQSPTHLIKTRGQQVTLRCSPISGHKSVSWYQQVLGQGPQFIFQYYEKEERGRGNFPDRFSARQFPNYSSELNVNALLLGDSALYLCATADAYSTDTQYFGPGTRLTVL.

This sequence joins TRBV6-1 and TRBJ2-2; the D gene could be TRBD1 or TRBD2 (5 bases each). Germline V gene lookup returns CDR1 MNHNS and CDR2 SASEGT. This CDR3 contains 14 residues. Trimming left V 9 bases short and J 3 bases short, with 14 bases between. This CDR3 is CASSLRGYTGELFF. In nucleotides, the CDR3 is TGTGCCAGTTCCTTGAGGGGTTACACCGGGGAGCTGTTTTTT.

The chain has TRBV6-6 and TRBJ1-1, with D tentatively TRBD1 (6 bases). Per the germline V gene, CDR1 is MNHNY and CDR2 is SVGAGI (reference sequence). The CDR3 extends over 14 amino acids. V was shortened by 2 bases and J by 7 bases, with 14 bases between the two germline ends. The CDR3 DNA reads TGTGCCAGCAGTTACCCCGGGGGGGGCTATGAAGCTTTCTTT. Amino acids: CASSYPGGGYEAFF.

The gene calls are TRBV2 and TRBJ2-1, with 14 bases matching TRBD2. The CDR3 consists of 15 residues. Germline V gives CDR1 SNHLY, CDR2 FYNNEI. V shed 6 bases, J shed 7 bases, and the junction held 5 bases outside the gene matches. The CDR3: CASRTSGGEQNEQFF. The DNA of the CDR3 is TGTGCCAGCAGGACTAGCGGGGGGGAACAAAATGAGCAGTTCTTC.

The gene calls are TRBV19 and TRBJ1-1, with unresolved D. Germline CDR1 reads LNHDA; CDR2 reads SQIVND (reference sequence). This CDR3 spans 13 amino acids. V lost 3 bases, J lost 10 bases, and 15 bases lay in between. The CDR3 nucleotides read TGTGCCAGTAGTATTGAACAGTCCACCGGAGCTTTCTTT. Protein sequence: CASSIEQSTGAFF.

V gene TRBV5-1 combines with J gene TRBJ1-4, with 8 bases aligning to TRBD1. Germline V gives CDR1 SGHRS, CDR2 YFSETQ. The J segment lost 5 bases and the V segment lost 6 bases, leaving 9 bases of the junction unmatched. The CDR3 consists of 15 residues. The CDR3 region is CASTSTGVSNEKLFF. The CDR3 DNA is TGCGCCAGCACGTCGACAGGGGTTTCGAATGAAAAACTGTTTTTT.

The J gene is TRBJ2-7, the V gene TRBV4-2; D gene ambiguous. Trimming shortened V by 4 bases and J by 0 bases, and 10 bases separated the two germline ends. The CDR3 extends over 14 amino acids. Germline V gives CDR1 LGHNA, CDR2 YNFKEQ. The CDR3 DNA reads as TGTGCCAGCAGCCGGATGACATCCTCCTACGAGCAGTACTTC. Protein product: CASSRMTSSYEQYF.

V gene TRBV30 combines with J gene TRBJ2-5; 7 bases are shared with TRBD1. The junction had 3 bases not matched to a gene; V was cut back by 0 bases and J by 5 bases. The CDR3 has 13 residues. Germline CDR1 and CDR2: GTSNPN and SVGIG (reference sequence). CDR3 in DNA: TGTGCCTGGAGTGTACAGGGGTGGGAGACCCAGTACTTC. Translation: CAWSVQGWETQYF.

This clone is a singleton in its sample. This chain connects TRBV10-3 to TRBJ1-1, with a possible D match to TRBD1 (5 bases). The germline CDR1 and CDR2 sequences are ENHRY and SYGVKD. The CDR3 is 15 amino acids. V gave up 6 bases and J gave up 2 bases, with 16 bases separating them. CDR3 DNA sequence: TGTGCCATCAGCCCTTTCACCCAGGGAAACACTGAAGCTTTCTTT. This codes for CAISPFTQGNTEAFF.

J is TRBJ2-7 and V is TRBV19; TRBD2 is a possible D gene (6 bases). The V end lost 4 bases, the J end lost 3 bases, and 13 bases lay between the germline ends. Germline V gene sequence: CDR1 LNHDA, CDR2 SQIVND (reference sequence). This CDR3 comprises 14 residues. The CDR3 nucleotides are TGTGCCAGTAGTAGCGGGGATCATAGCTACGAGCAGTACTTC. It codes for CASSSGDHSYEQYF.

The chain links TRBV4-2 to TRBJ1-2, with D possibly TRBD1 on 5 matching bases. The CDR3 has 14 residues. CDR1 and CDR2 (germline): LGHNA, YNFKEQ. The germline V and J ends were trimmed by 4 bases and 6 bases, with 15 bases remaining between them. CDR3 in amino acids: CASSRIQGQDGYTF. The DNA for the CDR3 is TGTGCCAGCAGCCGGATCCAGGGTCAGGATGGCTACACCTTC.

The genes are TRBV4-3 and TRBJ2-2, with D unresolved. CDR1 LGHNA and CDR2 YSLEER come from the germline V gene. Trimming pared 4 bases from V and 6 bases from J, leaving 9 bases between. The CDR3 consists of 13 residues. The CDR3 spells CASSLLSSGELFF. The DNA for the CDR3 is TGCGCCAGCAGCCTTTTAAGCTCCGGGGAGCTGTTTTTT.

The table lists this clone with a count of one. DNA of the CDR3: TGTGCCAGCAGCGGGGGCCCCAGGACAGACCATGGCTACACCTTC. Residues: CASSGGPRTDHGYTF. The rearrangement joins TRBV9 to TRBJ1-2, with D perhaps matching TRBD1 (6 bases). The CDR3 sequence is 15 residues long. The germline V gene has CDR1 SGDLS and CDR2 YYNGEE. Trimming shortened V by 3 bases and J by 6 bases, and 18 bases separated the two germline ends.

This chain connects TRBV28 to TRBJ1-3, with no clear D. CDR3 size: 16 residues. V lost 4 bases and J 0 bases, leaving 13 bases between the germline ends. The V gene's germline CDR1 is MDHEN and CDR2 SYDVKM. The CDR3 DNA reads as TGTGCCAGCAGTTCCCTGCGGAGACTCTCTGGAAACACCATATATTTT. Translation: CASSSLRRLSGNTIYF.

The chain combines TRBV5-1 with TRBJ2-5, with a possible D match to TRBD1 (7 bases). V dropped 4 bases and J dropped 2 bases, with 18 bases sitting between them. This CDR3 is 16 amino acids long. The germline CDR1 and CDR2 sequences are SGHRS and YFSETQ. The CDR3: CASSIGGGEEQETQYF. CDR3 coding DNA: TGCGCCAGCAGCATAGGAGGGGGCGAAGAACAAGAGACCCAGTACTTC.

The chain carries TRBV12-5 and TRBJ2-3, with 7 positions matching TRBD1. The germline V gene encodes CDR1 LGHNT and CDR2 FRNRAP. With 8 bases clipped from V and 4 bases from J, the junction kept 12 bases outside the gene matches. The CDR3 spans 15 residues. The CDR3 is CASSFLTGPADTQYF. CDR3 DNA: TGTGCTAGTAGCTTCTTGACAGGGCCCGCAGATACGCAGTATTTT.

The rearrangement links TRBV9 to TRBJ2-6; D is perhaps TRBD1 (6 bases). Looked up from germline, CDR1 is SGDLS and CDR2 is YYNGEE. V was shortened by 1 base and J by 0 bases, with 17 bases between the two germline ends. The CDR3 runs to 19 residues. The DNA for the CDR3 is TGTGCCAGCAGCGTACAGGGGACACAAATTCTCTCTGGGGCCAACGTCCTGACTTTC. Translating it yields CASSVQGTQILSGANVLTF.

The chain combines TRBV6-6 with TRBJ2-4; D perhaps matches TRBD2 (6 bases). The CDR3 sequence is 14 residues long. From germline, CDR1 is MNHNY and CDR2 SVGAGI (reference sequence). V lost 5 bases and J lost 5, with 13 bases in between. The CDR3 is CASSEAGTENIQYF. The CDR3 coding sequence is TGTGCCAGCAGTGAGGCGGGAACGGAAAACATTCAGTACTTC.

CDR3 sequence: CASNTPSFLQAQGGGYTF. The CDR3 nucleotides read TGTGCCAGTAACACTCCCTCCTTTCTACAGGCCCAGGGAGGTGGCTACACCTTC. The chain is built from TRBV19 and TRBJ1-2, with a weak D call TRBD1 (5 bases). The CDR3 contains 18 residues. The V and J ends lost 7 bases and 7 bases respectively, with 31 bases between them. CDR1 and CDR2 (germline): LNHDA, SQIVND (reference sequence).

V usage is TRBV2 and J usage is TRBJ2-2; TRBD1 matches at 7 bases. V gave up 8 bases and J gave up 6 bases; unmatched junction bases: 9. The CDR3 runs 14 residues. Germline assignment: CDR1 SNHLY and CDR2 FYNNEI. CDR3 residues: CASGSRGSAGELFF. The CDR3, as DNA: TGTGCCAGCGGGTCCAGGGGGAGCGCCGGGGAGCTGTTTTTT.

The chain carries TRBV11-3 and TRBJ2-5, with 14 bases fitting TRBD2. Germline-derived CDR1 and CDR2 are SGHNT and YENEEA. J gave up 1 base and V 3 bases, and 7 bases lay outside the gene matches. The CDR3 runs 18 residues. CDR3 in DNA: TGTGCCAGCAGCTTGCGGTGGACTAGCGGGGGGACCCAAGAGACCCAGTACTTC. As protein: CASSLRWTSGGTQETQYF.